This T cell receptor beta chain was found in a study of blood T cell repertoires in COVID-19. About the research overall: The United States, Italy and Spain provided the acute and convalescent COVID-19 samples. Nucleic acid was either cDNA or gDNA, and it came from T cells, B-cell-depleted T cells, or PBMCs.

Original processing methods: Reference gene primer amplification gave estimated nucleated cell counts. Sequenced by immunoSEQ multiplex PCR; TCRdb stores in-frame clones only, minus some. That table supplies the V and J calls and clone size; D and trimming were determined from the DNA. The sample gives some 89,000 clones, roughly 80% of which show up once; approximately 4.5% is in the top ten. Germline assignment: CDR1 MNHEY and CDR2 SVGEGT. Trimming removed 3 bases from V and 3 bases from J; junction bases left unmatched: 3. This CDR3 region has 15 residues. This rearrangement joins TRBV6-2 or TRBV6-3 to TRBJ1-5, with 9 bases fitting TRBD1. The TCR originated in a man in his fifties or sixties with acute or convalescent COVID-19. Source material: peripheral blood. The CDR3 reads CASSYGTGYNQPQHF. In nucleotides, the CDR3 is TGTGCCAGCAGTTATGGGACAGGGTACAATCAGCCCCAGCATTTT.